In this sample, the clone carrying this TCR beta chain turned up a few times. Its antigen is not identified. This CDR3 spans 16 amino acids. Germline V gene data show CDR1 as ENHRY and CDR2 as SYGVKD. J was trimmed by 1 base and V by 8 bases; bases with no gene match: 7. Each donor was a healthy Caucasian individual from Russia, aged 6 to 90. In each sample, at least 6 million PBMCs were isolated. The record originates from a study of blood T cells in healthy people across ages. As for the study in general: Template switching captured about one barcoded beta molecule per two T cells. Study-wide findings and caveats: Higher diversity, along with more naive CD4+ cells, distinguished long-lived donors from aged donors.

A second PCR of 7 to 11 cycles used a sample-barcoded 5' primer and a J-beta primer mix. From the 5' RACE reads, TCRdb called clonotypes with MiXCR, one entry per CDR3 protein. This sample has roughly 2 million distinct CDR3 sequences, with roughly 49% found just once. The source material was blood. The receptor was derived from a middle-aged woman in good health. The chain combines TRBV10-3 with TRBJ1-5, with 11 positions matching TRBD1. In DNA, the CDR3 is TGTGCCATCGGACAGGGGGCCGGGAGGAGCAATCAGCCCCAGCATTTT. It translates to CAIGQGAGRSNQPQHF.